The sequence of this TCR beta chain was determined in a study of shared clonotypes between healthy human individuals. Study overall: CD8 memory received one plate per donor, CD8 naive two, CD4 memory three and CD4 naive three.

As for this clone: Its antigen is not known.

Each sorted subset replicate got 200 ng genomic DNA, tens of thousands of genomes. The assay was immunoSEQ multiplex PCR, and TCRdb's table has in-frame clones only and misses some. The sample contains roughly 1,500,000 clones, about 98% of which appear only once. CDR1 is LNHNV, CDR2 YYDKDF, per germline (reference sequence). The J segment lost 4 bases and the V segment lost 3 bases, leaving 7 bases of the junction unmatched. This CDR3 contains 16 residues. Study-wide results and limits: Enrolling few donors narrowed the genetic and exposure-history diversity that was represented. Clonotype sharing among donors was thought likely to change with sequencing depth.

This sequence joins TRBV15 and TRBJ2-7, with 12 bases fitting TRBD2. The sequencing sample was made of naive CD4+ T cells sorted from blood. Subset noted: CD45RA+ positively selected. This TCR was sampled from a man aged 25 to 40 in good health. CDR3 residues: CATSRKTSGRWYEQYF. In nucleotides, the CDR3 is TGTGCCACCAGCAGGAAAACTAGCGGGAGGTGGTACGAGCAGTACTTC. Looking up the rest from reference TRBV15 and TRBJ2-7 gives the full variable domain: DAMVIQNPRYQVTQFGKPVTLSCSQTLNHNVMYWYQQKSSQAPKLLFHYYDKDFNNEADTPDNFQSRRPNTSFCFLDIRSPGLGDTAMYLCATSRKTSGRWYEQYFGPGTRLTVT.